What follows are 23 T cell receptor beta chains derived from one specimen sequenced in a study of cytomegalovirus exposure and HLA in healthy donors. PCR amplification relied on 60 Vbeta primers (plus 13 Jbeta primers). Using immunoSEQ multiplex PCR, the repertoire was profiled, and TCRdb retains in-frame clones only, with some absent. The table lists roughly 90,000 clones, roughly four fifths of them singletons. The sample consisted of PBMCs. The receptor source for this set is a man aged 30 to 45 in good health and CMV-seropositive.

The chain combines TRBV29-1 with TRBJ2-3, with 7 positions matching TRBD2. Looked up from germline, CDR1 is SQVTM and CDR2 is ANQGSEA. The CDR3 sequence is 14 residues long. V shed 5 bases, J shed 0 bases, and the junction held 5 bases outside the gene matches. The CDR3 is CSVLSGISTDTQYF. The CDR3 DNA reads TGCAGCGTTCTGAGCGGGATAAGCACAGATACGCAGTATTTT.

CDR3 region: CASSLSGSAIAKNIQYF. DNA of the CDR3: TGCGCCAGCAGCCTAAGCGGGTCCGCGATAGCCAAAAACATTCAGTACTTC. The rearrangement joins TRBV4-1 to TRBJ2-4; weak D call: TRBD2 (6 bases). Trimming took 4 bases from V and 0 from J, leaving 16 bases between them. CDR1 MGHRA and CDR2 YSYEKL come from the germline V gene. The CDR3 has 17 amino acids.

The V call is TRBV30, the J call TRBJ2-7; 10 bases align to TRBD1. The V gene's germline CDR1 is GTSNPN and CDR2 SVGIG (reference sequence). This CDR3 region has 13 residues. Unmatched junction bases numbered 2, after V lost 4 bases and J lost 2 bases. CDR3 amino acids: CAWTDRGAYEQYF. The CDR3 bases are TGTGCCTGGACGGACAGGGGGGCCTACGAGCAGTACTTC.

V gene TRBV19 combines with J gene TRBJ1-2; the D gene is possibly TRBD1 (6 bases). Per the germline V gene, CDR1 is LNHDA and CDR2 is SQIVND (reference sequence). The CDR3 runs 14 residues. Trimming took off 3 bases at V and 2 bases at J, with 10 bases between the two ends. The CDR3 is CASSIQTGNYGYTF. CDR3 bases: TGTGCCAGTAGTATCCAGACAGGAAACTATGGCTACACCTTC. Filled out from reference TRBV19 and TRBJ1-2, the complete variable domain reads DGGITQSPKYLFRKEGQNVTLSCEQNLNHDAMYWYRQDPGQGLRLIYYSQIVNDFQKGDIAEGYSVSREKKESFPLTVTSAQKNPTAFYLCASSIQTGNYGYTFGSGTRLTVV.

The rearrangement links TRBV10-3 to TRBJ2-3; D may be TRBD2 (5 bases). V lost 0 bases, J lost 5 bases, and 15 bases lay in between. CDR1 and CDR2 (germline): ENHRY, SYGVKD. The CDR3 extends over 16 amino acids. CDR3 sequence reads: CAISESTTTRGDTQYF. The CDR3 region has the DNA TGTGCCATCAGTGAGTCTACGACTACCCGAGGAGATACGCAGTATTTT.

This clone has only one observation. The DNA for the CDR3 is TGTGCCAGCAGCCCCGGACTAGCGGAGGGAGCCGGGGAGCTGTTTTTT. This encodes CASSPGLAEGAGELFF. This chain joins TRBV5-4 and TRBJ2-2; 10 bases fit TRBD2. CDR1 and CDR2 from the germline V gene are SGHNT and YYREEE (reference sequence). There are 16 residues in the CDR3. V lost 4 bases and J lost 6; bases outside the gene matches: 9.

This sequence joins TRBV27 and TRBJ2-1; 7 positions match TRBD1. The CDR3 is 16 residues long. Germline CDR1 MNHEY, CDR2 SMNVEV (reference sequence). V lost 5 bases and J lost 4; bases outside the gene matches: 11. Here the CDR3 DNA reads TGTGCCAGCAGTATACACAGGGGTACGGTATACAATGAGCAGTTCTTC. This gives the protein CASSIHRGTVYNEQFF.

Here the CDR3 DNA reads TGTGCCAGCAGCCCCAGGGGGCTCGGCTATGGCTACACCTTC. Its translation: CASSPRGLGYGYTF. The genes are TRBV14 and TRBJ1-2; 8 nucleotides match TRBD1. Unmatched junction bases numbered 5, after V lost 4 bases and J lost 4 bases. The CDR3 runs 14 residues. Germline V gives CDR1 SGHDN, CDR2 FVKESK.

CDR3 protein: CSVVQGRYEQYF. In DNA form, the CDR3 reads TGCAGCGTTGTGCAGGGGCGGTACGAGCAGTACTTC. This chain links TRBV29-1 with TRBJ2-7; the D gene is possibly TRBD1 (6 bases). Between the trimmed V and J ends, which lost 4 bases and 4 bases, there was a span of 11 bases. From germline, CDR1 is SQVTM and CDR2 ANQGSEA. The CDR3 has 12 amino acids.

The chain uses TRBV20-1 and TRBJ1-1; perhaps TRBD1 as D (5 bases). The germline V gene encodes CDR1 DFQATT and CDR2 SNEGSKA (reference sequence). Trimming removed 5 bases from V and 7 bases from J, with 8 bases in between. The CDR3 loop spans 10 amino acids. The CDR3 region is CSAWGGEAFF. The CDR3, as DNA: TGCAGTGCTTGGGGGGGTGAAGCTTTCTTT.

This chain uses TRBV5-1 with TRBJ2-2, with D tentatively TRBD2 (5 bases). The CDR3 has 13 amino acids. The V gene's germline CDR1 is SGHRS and CDR2 YFSETQ. Trimming stripped 0 bases from V and 6 bases from J, with 6 bases between. The CDR3 spells CASSLGAAGELFF. As DNA, the CDR3 is TGCGCCAGCAGCTTGGGAGCGGCCGGGGAGCTGTTTTTT.

The chain has TRBV11-2 and TRBJ1-3, with TRBD1 as a possible D gene (5 bases). V lost 3 bases to trimming and J lost 5 bases, with 17 bases between them. Per germline, CDR1 SGHAT and CDR2 FQNNGV. The CDR3 has 16 residues. Written as DNA, the CDR3 is TGTGCCAGCAGCTTCGCCGGGGGACGGTTGAGAAACACCATATATTTT. This encodes CASSFAGGRLRNTIYF.

V usage is TRBV7-2 and J usage is TRBJ2-5; tentatively, D is TRBD2 (5 bases). The V end was cut by 5 bases, the J end by 5 bases, with 15 bases between. The CDR3 consists of 14 residues. From germline, CDR1 is SGHTA and CDR2 FQGNSA. The CDR3 reads CASSRTSPGETQYF. The CDR3 DNA sequence: TGTGCCAGCAGCCGCACAAGCCCGGGGGAGACCCAGTACTTC.

The chain joins TRBV6-5 to TRBJ2-7; TRBD1 aligns across 9 bases. From germline, CDR1 is MNHEY and CDR2 SVGAGI. The CDR3 is 14 residues long. V shed 4 bases and J 3 bases; nucleotides not matched to a gene: 4. CDR3 sequence (DNA): TGTGCCAGCAGTTCCGGGACAGGGCGCTACGAGCAGTACTTC. It codes for CASSSGTGRYEQYF.

The chain recombines TRBV6-1 with TRBJ2-5; tentatively, D is TRBD1 (6 bases). The V end was cut by 4 bases, the J end by 6 bases, with 18 bases between. The CDR3 is 15 residues long. Germline V gene data show CDR1 as MNHNS and CDR2 as SASEGT. The CDR3 DNA reads TGTGCCAGCAGTGGAGCACATGGGGGCGACAAGACCCAGTACTTC. It yields the protein CASSGAHGGDKTQYF.

The chain is built from TRBV10-3 and TRBJ2-2, with D tentatively TRBD1 (5 bases). Trimming left V 3 bases short and J 1 base short, with 6 bases between. Germline V gives CDR1 ENHRY, CDR2 SYGVKD. The length of the CDR3 is 14 residues. CDR3 residues: CAISDRENTGELFF. CDR3 DNA: TGTGCCATCAGTGACAGGGAGAACACCGGGGAGCTGTTTTTT.

A single count supports this clone. An end of the junction does not agree with germline; a read error may underlie this. The chain is built from TRBV28 and TRBJ2-7, with TRBD1 matching over 7 bases. This CDR3 has 14 residues. CDR1 and CDR2 (germline): MDHEN, SYDVKM. CDR3 region: CAISRTGWRDEQYF. The CDR3 region has the DNA TGTGCCATCAGTAGGACAGGCTGGAGAGACGAGCAGTACTTC.

The chain uses TRBV7-9 and TRBJ2-7; 12 bases agree with TRBD1. CDR1 and CDR2 from the germline V gene are SEHNR and FQNEAQ (reference sequence). V lost 5 bases and J lost 2; bases outside the gene matches: 4. The CDR3 covers 15 residues. The CDR3 region has the DNA TGTGCCAGCAGCCGAGGGACAGGGGGCACCTACGAGCAGTACTTC. Translating it yields CASSRGTGGTYEQYF. Variable domain in full (rest from reference TRBV7-9 and TRBJ2-7): DTGVSQNPRHKITKRGQNVTFRCDPISEHNRLYWYRQTLGQGPEFLTYFQNEAQLEKSRLLSDRFSAERPKGSFSTLEIQRTEQGDSAMYLCASSRGTGGTYEQYFGPGTRLTVT.

The chain has TRBV28 and TRBJ2-7; the match to TRBD1 covers 7 bases. The CDR3 length is 14 residues. Germline loops: CDR1 MDHEN, CDR2 SYDVKM. Trimming cost V 3 bases and J 6 bases; bases outside gene matches: 8. The DNA for the CDR3 is TGTGCCAGCAGTTTTAGGGGGCGATCGGTCGAGCAGTACTTC. Its translation: CASSFRGRSVEQYF.

This clone came up a few times. The gene calls are TRBV11-2 and TRBJ1-1; D unclear. The CDR3 is 15 residues long. Deletions cut 4 bases from V and 0 bases from J, with 12 bases between. Per germline, CDR1 SGHAT and CDR2 FQNNGV. DNA for the CDR3: TGTGCCAGCAGCTCCAACGGAGGCTTGAACACTGAAGCTTTCTTT. Translating it yields CASSSNGGLNTEAFF.

J is TRBJ2-1 and V is TRBV4-1; no definite D call. The ends were cut back, 5 bases at V and 2 bases at J, with 16 bases in the middle. Looked up from germline, CDR1 is MGHRA and CDR2 is YSYEKL. The CDR3 is 16 residues long. For the CDR3, the DNA is TGCGCCAGCAGCGCCTGGGCCGGCCCGCCCTACAATGAGCAGTTCTTC. It specifies CASSAWAGPPYNEQFF.

The chain uses TRBV28 and TRBJ1-1, with 10 bases that match TRBD1. The CDR3 runs to 15 residues. Germline CDR1 reads MDHEN; CDR2 reads SYDVKM. V trimming: 7 bases; J trimming: 6 bases; junction bases outside the gene matches: 11. The CDR3 nucleotides read TGTGCCAGCATCCCATGGACAGGGGGTTTGGCTGAAGCTTTCTTT. This translates into CASIPWTGGLAEAFF. Using reference TRBV28 and TRBJ1-1 for the parts outside the CDR3, the full variable domain is DVKVTQSSRYLVKRTGEKVFLECVQDMDHENMFWYRQDPGLGLRLIYFSYDVKMKEKGDIPEGYSVSREKKERFSLILESASTNQTSMYLCASIPWTGGLAEAFFGQGTRLTVV.

The chain is built from TRBV18 and TRBJ1-1; 8 bases agree with TRBD1. CDR1 and CDR2 (germline): KGHSH, LQKENI. CDR3 length: 13 residues. J gave up 5 bases and V 4 bases, and 3 bases lay outside the gene matches. The chain's CDR3 is CASSLDRATEAFF. The DNA of the CDR3 is TGTGCCAGCTCACTGGACAGGGCGACTGAAGCTTTCTTT.